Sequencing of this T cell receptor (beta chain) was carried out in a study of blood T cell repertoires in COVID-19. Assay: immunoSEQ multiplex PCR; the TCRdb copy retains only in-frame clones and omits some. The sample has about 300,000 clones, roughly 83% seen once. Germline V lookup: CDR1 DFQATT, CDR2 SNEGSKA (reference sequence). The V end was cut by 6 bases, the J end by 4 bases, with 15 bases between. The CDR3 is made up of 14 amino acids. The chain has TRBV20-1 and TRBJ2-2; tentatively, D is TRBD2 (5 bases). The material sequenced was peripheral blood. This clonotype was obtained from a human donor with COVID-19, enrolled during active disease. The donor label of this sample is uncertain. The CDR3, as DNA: TGCAGTGCAAGTCCTCAACGGGGCACCGGGGAGCTGTTTTTT. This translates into CSASPQRGTGELFF.